This T cell receptor (beta chain) is drawn from a study of shared clonotypes between healthy human individuals. Whole-study context: Ranging from 18 to 49 in age, donors were two women and a few men.

Concerning this clone itself: Its antigen is undetermined.

Overall study results and limits: The study drew on few donors, limiting represented genetic and exposure-history diversity.

Selected positively for CCR7 and CD45RO-negative, naive CD8 cells excluded terminally differentiated effector memory CD45RA+ cells. Investigators spread the genomic DNA of each subset evenly over several immunoSEQ plates. Clones were read by immunoSEQ multiplex PCR, and TCRdb kept only the in-frame ones, dropping some. Among about 2.1 million clones listed, 85% to 95% were seen once. CDR3 length: 14 amino acids. V was trimmed by 3 bases and J by 9 bases, leaving 16 bases between them. Germline CDR1 is SEHNR and CDR2 is FQNEAQ (reference sequence). The material sequenced was naive CD8+ T cells from PBMCs. This receptor was identified in a man younger than 35 in good health. Some clones in this sample may be carry-over from other donors' samples. V gene TRBV7-9 combines with J gene TRBJ2-3; D might be TRBD2 (6 bases). Here the CDR3 reads CASSFSGPGATQYF. CDR3 DNA: TGTGCCAGCAGCTTTAGCGGCCCCGGCGCGACGCAGTATTTT.